The next 18 T cell receptor beta chains were all read from a single sample in a study of blood T cells in healthy people across ages. A second PCR of 7 to 11 cycles used a sample-barcoded 5' primer and a J-beta primer mix. TCRdb ran MiXCR on the 5' RACE reads and lists one entry per CDR3 protein. Among some 1,800,000 distinct CDR3 sequences, around 40% were seen once, and the ten largest hold 23%. Material: blood. The source is a human donor in good health.

This chain joins TRBV20-1 and TRBJ1-1; TRBD1 is a possible D gene (5 bases). Germline loops: CDR1 DFQATT, CDR2 SNEGSKA (reference sequence). V dropped 5 bases and J dropped 6 bases, with 19 bases sitting between them. CDR3 size: 14 residues. This CDR3 reads CSAEPPGVGAEAFF. The CDR3 nucleotides are TGCAGTGCTGAACCGCCGGGGGTGGGAGCTGAAGCTTTCTTT.

This clonotype was seen a handful of times. The chain employs TRBV10-3 and TRBJ2-7; possible D gene TRBD1, 5 bases. Trimming shortened V by 4 bases and J by 3 bases, and 13 bases separated the two germline ends. Germline V gene lookup returns CDR1 ENHRY and CDR2 SYGVKD. There are 14 residues in the CDR3. CDR3 bases: TGTGCCATCAGTGCTGCAGGGAAGGGCTACGAGCAGTACTTC. Translation: CAISAAGKGYEQYF.

J is TRBJ1-4 and V is TRBV6-6; D not resolved. Germline CDR1 MNHNY, CDR2 SVGAGI (reference sequence). The CDR3 consists of 13 residues. V was pared by 0 bases and J by 5 bases, with 4 bases between. The CDR3 loop reads CASSYSQNEKLFF. As DNA, the CDR3 is TGTGCCAGCAGTTACTCACAAAATGAAAAACTGTTTTTT.

The CDR3 DNA reads as TGTGCCAGCAGCTTACGGCAGGGAGTCTATGGCTACACCTTC. As protein: CASSLRQGVYGYTF. This chain connects TRBV7-6 to TRBJ1-2; maybe TRBD1 (5 bases). V dropped 2 bases and J dropped 4 bases, with 11 bases sitting between them. Germline loops: CDR1 SGHVS, CDR2 FNYEAQ. The length of the CDR3 is 14 residues.

The rearrangement joins TRBV5-1 to TRBJ1-4; weak D call: TRBD1 (6 bases). The CDR3 is 15 residues long. V lost 0 bases, J lost 8 bases, and 14 bases lay in between. In germline, CDR1 is SGHRS, CDR2 YFSETQ. CDR3 residues: CASSLDGGAGEKLFF. The CDR3 coding sequence is TGCGCCAGCAGCTTGGACGGGGGCGCGGGAGAAAAACTGTTTTTT.

This clonotype has more than one count but fewer than ten. V and J are TRBV19 and TRBJ2-2; possible D gene TRBD2, 6 bases. V lost 6 bases, J lost 4 bases, and 9 bases lay in between. The CDR3 runs 13 residues. Germline loops: CDR1 LNHDA, CDR2 SQIVND (reference sequence). The CDR3 DNA sequence: TGTGCCAGTAGGGGACTGGGCACCGGGGAGCTGTTTTTT. Residues: CASRGLGTGELFF.

The chain recombines TRBV5-5 with TRBJ2-7; 7 bases agree with TRBD1. CDR1 SGHKS and CDR2 YYEKEE come from the germline V gene (reference sequence). Germline trimming cut 4 bases from V and 1 base from J; bases unmatched to any gene: 11. The CDR3 contains 16 residues. CDR3 DNA sequence: TGTGCCAGCAGCGGGTTGATACAGGGGTTTTCCTACGAGCAGTACTTC. Translation gives CASSGLIQGFSYEQYF.

This clonotype has more than one count but fewer than ten. The chain carries TRBV6-6 and TRBJ2-7; the D gene is possibly TRBD2 (5 bases). The CDR3 has 15 residues. Trimming left V 2 bases short and J 3 bases short, with 14 bases between. The V gene's germline CDR1 is MNHNY and CDR2 SVGAGI (reference sequence). The CDR3 nucleotides read TGTGCCAGCAGTTACGACCCGGGAATTTACTACGAGCAGTACTTC. It codes for CASSYDPGIYYEQYF.

V and J are TRBV6-2 or TRBV6-3 and TRBJ2-1, with D unresolved. The CDR3 sequence is 13 residues long. Germline V lookup: CDR1 MNHEY, CDR2 SVGEGT. V was shortened by 4 bases and J by 4 bases, with 8 bases between the two germline ends. CDR3 loop: CASSSAYYNEQFF. In nucleotides, the CDR3 is TGTGCCAGCAGTTCGGCATATTACAATGAGCAGTTCTTC.

This chain links TRBV4-3 with TRBJ1-5, with 7 positions matching TRBD1. This CDR3 contains 15 residues. Germline CDR1 reads LGHNA; CDR2 reads YSLEER. The V and J ends lost 3 bases and 5 bases, in that order; junction bases with no gene match: 7. The CDR3 region has the DNA TGCGCCAGCAGCCAGGAGCAGGGGGAATATCAGCCCCAGCATTTT. Its protein is CASSQEQGEYQPQHF.

This rearrangement joins TRBV20-1 to TRBJ2-7, with a weak D call TRBD1 (6 bases). The V gene lost 4 bases and the J gene lost 1 base, with 14 bases spanning the gap. CDR1 is DFQATT, CDR2 SNEGSKA, per germline (reference sequence). The CDR3 contains 14 residues. The CDR3 is CSATDRLRSYEQYF. The CDR3 DNA is TGCAGTGCTACCGACAGGCTTCGATCCTACGAGCAGTACTTC.

V and J are TRBV12-3 or TRBV12-4 and TRBJ1-4; the match to TRBD1 covers 7 bases. This CDR3 is built from 18 residues. Unmatched junction bases numbered 11, after V lost 3 bases and J lost 1 base. CDR3 sequence reads: CASSFQGGGIGTNEKLFF. Written as DNA, the CDR3 is TGTGCCAGCAGTTTCCAGGGGGGGGGAATTGGAACTAATGAAAAACTGTTTTTT.

This chain links TRBV27 with TRBJ1-2; D possibly corresponds to TRBD1 (6 bases). Looked up from germline, CDR1 is MNHEY and CDR2 is SMNVEV (reference sequence). The CDR3 runs 12 residues. Trimming took off 5 bases at V and 7 bases at J, with 11 bases between the two ends. The CDR3 sequence: CASSGGGRGYTF. As DNA, the CDR3 is TGTGCCAGCAGTGGTGGGGGCCGTGGCTACACCTTC.

The chain employs TRBV20-1 and TRBJ2-4; 8 bases align to TRBD1. The better agreement between TRBJ2-7 and the DNA end casts doubt on the J call. The CDR3 totals 14 residues. The germline V gene encodes CDR1 DFQATT and CDR2 SNEGSKA (reference sequence). CDR3 amino acids: CSARGQVYSYEQYF. Written as DNA, the CDR3 is TGCAGTGCTAGGGGACAGGTCTACTCCTACGAGCAGTACTTC.

The CDR3 loop is CASSGWAIQETQYF. The DNA for the CDR3 is TGCGCCAGCAGCGGGTGGGCCATTCAGGAGACCCAGTACTTC. The chain uses TRBV5-1 and TRBJ2-7; D not certain. The J call may be faulty, since TRBJ2-5 better matches the DNA end. Germline V gives CDR1 SGHRS, CDR2 YFSETQ. The CDR3 extends over 14 amino acids.

The chain couples TRBV24-1 to TRBJ1-2; no firm D call. The V end lost 5 bases, the J end lost 3 bases, and 9 bases lay between the germline ends. Per the germline V gene, CDR1 is KGHDR and CDR2 is SFDVKD. The CDR3 has 13 amino acids. CDR3 nucleotides: TGTGCCACCAGTGCGACCGATTACTATGGCTACACCTTC. Its protein product is CATSATDYYGYTF.

The table lists this clonotype with a few counts. The chain carries TRBV6-5 and TRBJ1-6; unclear D gene. The V gene lost 6 bases and the J gene lost 3 bases, with 6 bases spanning the gap. From germline, CDR1 is MNHEY and CDR2 SVGAGI. This CDR3 contains 13 residues. CDR3 in DNA: TGTGCCAGCAGAGGGAACTATAATTCACCCCTCCACTTT. Amino acid sequence: CASRGNYNSPLHF.

This clonotype has just a few counts. This chain uses TRBV6-2 or TRBV6-3 with TRBJ1-2; D remains unclear. Trimming cost V 2 bases and J 8 bases, with 9 bases left between them. The CDR3 contains 12 residues. Germline CDR1 and CDR2: MNHEY and SVGEGT. The CDR3 DNA follows: TGTGCCAGCAGTTACCCCCTGCAAGGCTACACCTTC. This sequence encodes CASSYPLQGYTF.